Listed here is a single T cell receptor beta chain. Its target is not known. The sample belongs to a study of CD8 T cells in ankylosing spondylitis. Germline loops: CDR1 SGDLS, CDR2 YYNGEE. Trimming took off 2 bases at V and 5 bases at J, with 8 bases between the two ends. CDR3 length equals 13 residues. MiXCR, run by TCRdb on the 5' RACE reads, gives a single entry per CDR3 protein. The sample includes a few hundred thousand distinct CDR3 sequences, approximately 20% of them seen just once. Study outcomes and limitations: Relatively rare in peripheral blood, disease-linked clones were also CD8+. Ankylosing spondylitis blood appeared to carry a characteristic TCR beta motif of roughly 8 highly homologous variants.

The gene calls are TRBV9 and TRBJ2-1; D is uncertain. The sample consisted of blood, either unsorted or a sorted T cell fraction (not recorded which). The clonotype originates from a male donor with ankylosing spondylitis. CDR3: CASSVPSHNEQFF. DNA for the CDR3: TGTGCCAGCAGCGTCCCCTCTCACAATGAGCAGTTCTTC.